What follows are 5 T cell receptor beta chains derived from one specimen sequenced in a study of shared clonotypes between healthy human individuals. Clones were sequenced by immunoSEQ multiplex PCR, and TCRdb holds only the in-frame ones, with some missing. The repertoire holds approximately 110,000 clones, with approximately 65% as singletons. The sequenced sample was memory CD8+ T cells sorted from blood. As for subset: CD45RO+ cells pooled with CCR7-negative TemRA cells. These receptors were taken from a woman younger than 45 in good health.

This chain joins TRBV28 and TRBJ2-7; D is unclear. The V end lost 7 bases, the J end lost 2 bases, and 9 bases lay between the germline ends. The CDR3 has 12 residues. CDR1 and CDR2 (germline): MDHEN, SYDVKM. As DNA, the CDR3 is TGTGCCAGCATTTCAGGAGCCTACGAGCAGTACTTC. This codes for CASISGAYEQYF.

Details on this clone: With only one base between it and a far larger clone, this is likely a read error. Other DNA sequences of this sample code for an identical CDR3. The chain recombines TRBV6-5 with TRBJ1-1, with 7 bases identical to TRBD1. CDR1 and CDR2 from the germline V gene are MNHEY and SVGAGI. V was clipped by 2 bases and J by 5 bases; unmatched bases: 5. This CDR3 contains 14 residues. The CDR3 DNA sequence: TGTGCCAGCAGTTACACAGGGGAGAATACTGAAGCTTTCTTT. This codes for CASSYTGENTEAFF.

The chain is built from TRBV5-4 and TRBJ2-2; D remains ambiguous. There are 14 residues in the CDR3. Germline assignment: CDR1 SGHNT and CDR2 YYREEE (reference sequence). Trimming shortened V by 2 bases and J by 6 bases, and 11 bases separated the two germline ends. The CDR3 is CASSFESEAGELFF. CDR3 bases: TGTGCCAGCAGCTTTGAATCAGAGGCCGGGGAGCTGTTTTTT.

The CDR3 spells CASSFACFYGYTF. CDR3 nucleotide sequence: TGTGCCAGCAGCTTCGCCTGCTTCTATGGCTACACCTTC. J is TRBJ1-2 and V is TRBV7-2; unclear D gene. V lost 3 bases to trimming and J lost 4 bases, with 9 bases between them. The length of the CDR3 is 13 residues. CDR1 and CDR2 from the germline V gene are SGHTA and FQGNSA.

The chain joins TRBV6-5 to TRBJ2-7, with 10 nucleotides matching TRBD1. The V and J ends lost 5 bases and 6 bases, in that order; junction bases with no gene match: 7. The germline V gene has CDR1 MNHEY and CDR2 SVGAGI. There are 14 residues in the CDR3. CDR3 sequence: CASSPATGGCEQYF. The CDR3 coding sequence is TGTGCCAGCAGTCCCGCGACAGGGGGCTGCGAGCAGTACTTC.